What follows are 22 T cell receptor beta chains derived from one specimen sequenced in a study of PD-L1 blockade in urothelial cancer. Produced via immunoSEQ multiplex PCR; TCRdb's table is partial and in-frame only. The table shows 50,000 to 55,000 clones, with 70% to 90% occurring only once. Indicated time point: pretreatment peripheral blood. The specimen was PBMCs, collected around atezolizumab (anti-PD-L1) treatment. The receptor set was obtained from a man aged 55-75 years with urothelial cancer.

The chain recombines TRBV30 with TRBJ2-7; D is perhaps TRBD2 (5 bases). In germline, CDR1 is GTSNPN, CDR2 SVGIG (reference sequence). This CDR3 is built from 12 residues. V dropped 3 bases and J dropped 5 bases, with 11 bases sitting between them. DNA of the CDR3: TGTGCCTGGAGGGGAGACATACACGAGCAGTACTTC. It yields the protein CAWRGDIHEQYF.

The V gene is TRBV5-6, the J gene TRBJ1-2, with D maybe TRBD1 (6 bases). The V gene lost 1 base and the J gene lost 0 bases, with 16 bases spanning the gap. This CDR3 region has 17 residues. Germline CDR1 is SGHDT and CDR2 is YYEEEE. The CDR3 is CASSLTGLRGSNYGYTF. CDR3 bases: TGTGCCAGCAGCTTGACTGGGCTTAGGGGGTCTAACTATGGCTACACCTTC.

The V gene is TRBV4-2, the J gene TRBJ2-7; TRBD2 aligns across 10 bases. This CDR3 spans 20 amino acids. Trimming took 0 bases from V and 0 from J; bases not matched to a gene: 14. Germline V gives CDR1 LGHNA, CDR2 YNFKEQ. CDR3 loop: CASSQESQASGSSSSYEQYF. Written as DNA, the CDR3 is TGTGCCAGCAGCCAAGAGAGTCAAGCTAGCGGGAGTTCCAGCTCCTACGAGCAGTACTTC.

This clone came up once. This chain links TRBV10-3 with TRBJ2-1; 7 bases map to TRBD1. J was trimmed by 1 base and V by 6 bases; bases with no gene match: 9. Germline V CDR1 and CDR2: ENHRY, SYGVKD. The CDR3 runs to 16 residues. The CDR3 region has the DNA TGTGCCATCAGCGTTACCCCACAGGGGTCCTACAATGAGCAGTTCTTC. This translates into CAISVTPQGSYNEQFF.

This clone was counted a few times. The chain employs TRBV15 and TRBJ2-1; 15 bases line up with TRBD2. With V trimmed by 0 bases and J by 9 bases, 6 bases remained unmatched. There are 17 residues in the CDR3. Germline CDR1 reads LNHNV; CDR2 reads YYDKDF (reference sequence). CDR3 nucleotide sequence: TGTGCCACCAGCAGAGATCCAGGGACTAGCGGGAGGAGTGAGCAGTTCTTC. Translation: CATSRDPGTSGRSEQFF.

The V call is TRBV10-3, the J call TRBJ2-1; 11 bases are a match to TRBD2. Germline CDR1 ENHRY, CDR2 SYGVKD. The trim removed 2 bases at V and 4 bases at J, leaving 1 base unmatched. The CDR3 contains 15 residues. This CDR3 reads CAISEPSGRYNEQFF. The CDR3 bases are TGTGCCATCAGTGAGCCTAGCGGGAGGTACAATGAGCAGTTCTTC.

The chain employs TRBV30 and TRBJ1-1; 9 bases map to TRBD1. CDR1 is GTSNPN and CDR2 is SVGIG in the germline V gene (reference sequence). V dropped 8 bases and J dropped 6; count of bases not matched to a gene: 10. The CDR3 spans 13 residues. The CDR3 region is CAGAGTGSSEAFF. The CDR3 nucleotides read TGTGCCGGGGCCGGGACAGGGTCTTCTGAAGCTTTCTTT.

This sequence joins TRBV9 and TRBJ1-5; D may be TRBD1 (6 bases). V gave up 5 bases and J gave up 5 bases, with 17 bases separating them. CDR3 length: 15 amino acids. The germline V gene has CDR1 SGDLS and CDR2 YYNGEE. DNA for the CDR3: TGTGCCAGCAGTGAAAGAACAGGGAATGATCAGCCCCAGCATTTT. It yields the protein CASSERTGNDQPQHF.

This clone was observed a single time. The V and J genes are TRBV27 and TRBJ2-6; D remains unclear. The CDR3 length is 18 residues. Germline V CDR1 and CDR2: MNHEY, SMNVEV (reference sequence). V dropped 1 base and J dropped 0 bases, with 13 bases sitting between them. CDR3 region: CASSLLTQARSGANVLTF. CDR3 bases: TGTGCCAGCAGTTTATTGACCCAGGCCCGCTCTGGGGCCAACGTCCTGACTTTC.

This clone was detected only a few times. The chain has TRBV5-6 and TRBJ1-1, with D unclear. Germline V gene sequence: CDR1 SGHDT, CDR2 YYEEEE. The CDR3 totals 12 residues. V dropped 5 bases and J dropped 5 bases, with 10 bases sitting between them. As DNA, the CDR3 is TGTGCCAGCAGTCAACAGTCGACTGAAGCTTTCTTT. Translating it yields CASSQQSTEAFF.

The chain joins TRBV7-9 to TRBJ2-7; D might be TRBD2 (5 bases). The CDR3 covers 14 residues. The germline V gene has CDR1 SEHNR and CDR2 FQNEAQ (reference sequence). The V end was cut by 1 base, the J end by 5 bases, with 12 bases between. In DNA form, the CDR3 reads TGTGCCAGCAGCTTAGGGCCCCCGGGGAACGAGCAGTACTTC. Translating it yields CASSLGPPGNEQYF.

The chain employs TRBV15 and TRBJ2-1, with TRBD1 identical over 9 bases. V dropped 0 bases and J dropped 8; count of bases not matched to a gene: 11. Germline V gene lookup returns CDR1 LNHNV and CDR2 YYDKDF (reference sequence). The CDR3 has 17 amino acids. The CDR3 region has the DNA TGTGCCACCAGCAGAGATCTGTTGGGACAGGGCCTACATGAGCAGTTCTTC. It translates to CATSRDLLGQGLHEQFF.

V gene TRBV30 combines with J gene TRBJ1-2; 9 nucleotides match TRBD1. This CDR3 region has 13 residues. In germline, CDR1 is GTSNPN, CDR2 SVGIG (reference sequence). V shed 5 bases and J 8 bases; nucleotides not matched to a gene: 9. CDR3 residues: CAWGLGTGFGYTF. CDR3 DNA sequence: TGTGCCTGGGGGCTCGGGACAGGGTTCGGCTACACCTTC. Variable domain in full (rest from reference TRBV30 and TRBJ1-2): SQTIHQWPATLVQPVGSPLSLECTVEGTSNPNLYWYRQAAGRGLQLLFYSVGIGQISSEVPQNLSASRPQDRQFILSSKKLLLSDSGFYLCAWGLGTGFGYTFGSGTRLTVV.

The rearrangement joins TRBV5-8 to TRBJ1-1; TRBD1 is a possible D gene (5 bases). Per the germline V gene, CDR1 is SGHTS and CDR2 is YDEGEE. The length of the CDR3 is 12 residues. V was cut by 0 bases and J by 11 bases, with 11 bases left in between. CDR3 DNA sequence: TGTGCCAGCAGCTTGGATGGGGGGTCGGCTTTCTTT. Encoded protein: CASSLDGGSAFF. Variable domain in full (rest from reference TRBV5-8 and TRBJ1-1): EAGVTQSPTHLIKTRGQQATLRCSPISGHTSVYWYQQALGLGLQFLLWYDEGEERNRGNFPPRFSGRQFPNYSSELNVNALELEDSALYLCASSLDGGSAFFGQGTRLTVV.

This chain connects TRBV7-2 to TRBJ2-3; tentative D call: TRBD2 (5 bases). CDR1 and CDR2 (germline): SGHTA, FQGNSA. This CDR3 comprises 15 residues. The V end was cut by 4 bases, the J end by 0 bases, with 11 bases between. Here the CDR3 reads CASSSRGSSTDTQYF. CDR3 in DNA: TGTGCCAGCAGCTCGAGAGGGTCTAGCACAGATACGCAGTATTTT. Full variable domain (remainder filled in from reference TRBV7-2 and TRBJ2-3): GAGVSQSPSNKVTEKGKDVELRCDPISGHTALYWYRQSLGQGLEFLIYFQGNSAPDKSGLPSDRFSAERTGGSVSTLTIQRTQQEDSAVYLCASSSRGSSTDTQYFGPGTRLTVL.

J is TRBJ1-3 and V is TRBV7-2; D is possibly TRBD1 (6 bases). V lost 5 bases and J lost 0, with 20 bases in between. CDR1 SGHTA and CDR2 FQGNSA come from the germline V gene. The CDR3 has 18 amino acids. CDR3 nucleotide sequence: TGTGCCAGCAGCGAATTCCAGGGGACGCCTAACTCTGGAAACACCATATATTTT. As protein: CASSEFQGTPNSGNTIYF.

J is TRBJ1-6 and V is TRBV19, with TRBD1 matching 7 bases. This CDR3 contains 13 residues. J was trimmed by 10 bases and V by 10 bases; bases with no gene match: 10. Germline V gene data show CDR1 as LNHDA and CDR2 as SQIVND (reference sequence). The DNA of the CDR3 is TGTGCCACCCTTAAGGGGGCCGGATCACCCCTCCACTTT. This sequence encodes CATLKGAGSPLHF.

The chain uses TRBV10-1 and TRBJ1-5; D ambiguous. Looked up from germline, CDR1 is WNHNN and CDR2 is SYGVQD (reference sequence). The CDR3 has 13 residues. V shed 0 bases and J shed 6 bases, with 6 bases lying between them. The CDR3 region has the DNA TGCGCCAGCAGTGAGTCTGGGAGTCAGCCCCAGCATTTT. Its protein product is CASSESGSQPQHF.

This rearrangement joins TRBV10-2 to TRBJ2-7; D may be TRBD2 (5 bases). The germline V gene has CDR1 WSHSY and CDR2 SAAADI. This CDR3 has 13 residues. Trimming left V 7 bases short and J 3 bases short, with 13 bases between. The CDR3 DNA reads TGCGCCAGCATATCCAGCGACTACTACGAGCAGTACTTC. Protein product: CASISSDYYEQYF.

This chain uses TRBV5-1 with TRBJ1-4; 11 bases map to TRBD1. The CDR3 runs to 14 residues. Germline CDR1 SGHRS, CDR2 YFSETQ. V gave up 7 bases and J gave up 7 bases; unmatched junction bases: 6. CDR3: CASGTGGLGEKLFF. CDR3 DNA: TGCGCCAGCGGGACAGGGGGTTTGGGTGAAAAACTGTTTTTT.

This rearrangement joins TRBV6-5 to TRBJ1-6; TRBD1 matches at 8 bases. The CDR3 is 15 amino acids. CDR1 is MNHEY and CDR2 is SVGAGI in the germline V gene. The junction had 6 bases not matched to a gene; V was cut back by 4 bases and J by 7 bases. The CDR3 nucleotides read TGTGCCAGCAGTTTACGGACAGGGCTGAATTCACCCCTCCACTTT. This sequence encodes CASSLRTGLNSPLHF.

CDR3 in DNA: TGTGCCAGCTCACCTACCGACAGGGGCTATAACACCGGGGAGCTGTTTTTT. Residues: CASSPTDRGYNTGELFF. The chain is built from TRBV18 and TRBJ2-2; TRBD1 agrees at 8 bases. CDR1 is KGHSH, CDR2 LQKENI, per germline. V shed 3 bases, J shed 2 bases, and the junction held 8 bases outside the gene matches. The CDR3 sequence is 17 residues long.